These 30 T cell receptor beta chains came from one sample sequenced in a study of Ad26.COV2.S vaccination and SARS-CoV-2 variants. Sequencing was performed with immunoSEQ multiplex PCR; in TCRdb, only in-frame clones are kept and a portion is missing. The data contain 400,000 to 500,000 clones, roughly nine tenths of them singletons. This sample's treatment: around 19 received Ad26.COV2.S at low or high dose, single or two shots; several received placebo; per-sample allocation not given. At day 63 after the first vaccine or placebo injection, samples were drawn. The material sequenced was peripheral blood, taken in a trial of Ad26.COV2.S vaccine versus placebo. Every receptor here comes from a person between 18 and 65 years old who received the Ad26.COV2.S COVID-19 vaccine or a placebo.

This rearrangement joins TRBV7-2 to TRBJ2-7; 12 bases fit TRBD2. CDR1 and CDR2 (germline): SGHTA, FQGNSA. Trimming removed 1 base from V and 1 base from J; junction bases left unmatched: 2. The CDR3 extends over 16 amino acids. In DNA form, the CDR3 reads TGTGCCAGCAGCTTAGTCGGACTAGCGGGGTCCTACGAGCAGTACTTC. Translating it yields CASSLVGLAGSYEQYF.

This clone was detected many times. The CDR3 is CASSWRGGMDGYTF. Written as DNA, the CDR3 is TGTGCCAGCAGCTGGAGGGGGGGGATGGATGGCTACACCTTC. The chain is built from TRBV5-4 and TRBJ1-2, with D possibly TRBD1 on 6 matching bases. V was shortened by 3 bases and J by 6 bases, with 15 bases between the two germline ends. Germline V CDR1 and CDR2: SGHNT, YYREEE (reference sequence). The CDR3 consists of 14 residues.

CDR3: CSVLEPDTFYEQYF. CDR3 in DNA: TGCAGCGTTCTGGAACCGGACACTTTCTACGAGCAGTACTTC. The gene calls are TRBV29-1 and TRBJ2-7, with D maybe TRBD1 (5 bases). The V end was cut by 5 bases, the J end by 3 bases, with 17 bases between. CDR1 and CDR2 from the germline V gene are SQVTM and ANQGSEA. This CDR3 is built from 14 residues.

The V and J genes are TRBV28 and TRBJ1-2; TRBD1 matches 7 bases. Per germline, CDR1 MDHEN and CDR2 SYDVKM. The V segment lost 8 bases and the J segment 0 bases; nucleotides outside the gene matches: 9. CDR3 length: 15 amino acids. CDR3 coding DNA: TGTGCCAGCGGATCCACAGGGGAGACTAACTATGGCTACACCTTC. This encodes CASGSTGETNYGYTF.

The chain recombines TRBV27 with TRBJ2-5; 16 bases align to TRBD2. The V segment lost 5 bases and the J segment 5 bases; nucleotides outside the gene matches: 5. Germline V gives CDR1 MNHEY, CDR2 SMNVEV (reference sequence). The CDR3 spans 16 residues. As DNA, the CDR3 is TGTGCCAGCAGTCCGGGACTAGCGGGGGGGCTGGAGACCCAGTACTTC. Its translation is CASSPGLAGGLETQYF.

This clone was seen only once. The chain's CDR3 is CSVRQGRFDEQFF. The DNA of the CDR3 is TGCAGCGTTCGACAGGGTCGATTTGATGAGCAGTTCTTC. The chain uses TRBV29-1 and TRBJ2-1, with TRBD1 identical over 7 bases. The CDR3 has 13 residues. V lost 5 bases to trimming and J lost 8 bases; unmatched junction nucleotides: 9. Germline CDR1 SQVTM, CDR2 ANQGSEA.

This chain uses TRBV21-1 with TRBJ1-2; TRBD1 was called by the table and not checked on the DNA. TRBV21-1 is marked as a pseudogene. The length of the CDR3 is 14 residues. CDR3 protein: CASSKEQSYYGYTF. For the CDR3, the DNA is TGTGCCAGCAGCAAAGAACAAAGTTACTATGGCTACACCTTC.

This clone was found once. This rearrangement joins TRBV30 to TRBJ2-4; the D gene is possibly TRBD1 (6 bases). Germline CDR1 is GTSNPN and CDR2 is SVGIG (reference sequence). The CDR3 runs 17 residues. V lost 0 bases and J lost 4, with 19 bases in between. The chain's CDR3 is CAWSVLLDSLGKNIQYF. CDR3 coding DNA: TGTGCCTGGAGTGTGCTTTTGGACAGCCTCGGTAAAAACATTCAGTACTTC. Complete variable domain (other parts from reference TRBV30 and TRBJ2-4): SQTIHQWPATLVQPVGSPLSLECTVEGTSNPNLYWYRQAAGRGLQLLFYSVGIGQISSEVPQNLSASRPQDRQFILSSKKLLLSDSGFYLCAWSVLLDSLGKNIQYFGAGTRLSVL.

The chain uses TRBV10-3 and TRBJ1-5, with D uncertain. The germline V gene encodes CDR1 ENHRY and CDR2 SYGVKD. The CDR3 is made up of 12 amino acids. Trimming took off 2 bases at V and 6 bases at J, with 5 bases between the two ends. This CDR3 is CAISEGVQPQHF. CDR3 DNA sequence: TGTGCCATCAGTGAGGGAGTTCAGCCCCAGCATTTT.

CDR3 sequence: CASGQGEALNIQYF. CDR3 coding DNA: TGCGCCAGCGGACAGGGGGAGGCCTTAAACATTCAGTACTTC. The chain links TRBV5-1 to TRBJ2-4, with TRBD1 matching 10 bases. CDR3 length: 14 residues. V lost 7 bases to trimming and J lost 6 bases; unmatched junction nucleotides: 7. Germline CDR1 and CDR2: SGHRS and YFSETQ.

Here the CDR3 DNA reads TGTGCCACCAGTGTCTCTTTCGGTATAGCTAAGGGCAATGAGCAGTTCTTC. It codes for CATSVSFGIAKGNEQFF. The chain links TRBV24-1 to TRBJ2-1, with D hard to call. The CDR3 covers 17 residues. Germline V gene lookup returns CDR1 KGHDR and CDR2 SFDVKD. V was cut by 5 bases and J by 6 bases, with 22 bases left in between.

J is TRBJ2-1 and V is TRBV5-1, with 7 bases aligning to TRBD1. V was clipped by 6 bases and J by 3 bases; unmatched bases: 9. This CDR3 is built from 15 residues. CDR1 SGHRS and CDR2 YFSETQ come from the germline V gene. The chain's CDR3 is CASTTIGTVYNEQFF. DNA of the CDR3: TGCGCCAGCACCACGATAGGGACAGTCTACAATGAGCAGTTCTTC.

This chain uses TRBV7-2 with TRBJ1-2; D gene uncertain. Germline V gene data show CDR1 as SGHTA and CDR2 as FQGNSA. This CDR3 is 14 amino acids long. V dropped 0 bases and J dropped 2 bases, with 7 bases sitting between them. CDR3 residues: CASSLAYSNYGYTF. The CDR3 bases are TGTGCCAGCAGCTTAGCTTACAGCAACTATGGCTACACCTTC. The whole variable domain, filled in from reference TRBV7-2 and TRBJ1-2, reads GAGVSQSPSNKVTEKGKDVELRCDPISGHTALYWYRQSLGQGLEFLIYFQGNSAPDKSGLPSDRFSAERTGGSVSTLTIQRTQQEDSAVYLCASSLAYSNYGYTFGSGTRLTVV.

V gene TRBV21-1 combines with J gene TRBJ2-5. TRBV21-1 represents a pseudogene. This CDR3 is built from 13 residues. CDR3 amino acids: CASSQGPLETQYF. Here the CDR3 DNA reads TGTGCCAGCAGCCAAGGACCCCTGGAGACCCAGTACTTC.

The rearrangement links TRBV20-1 to TRBJ1-2; unclear D gene. The CDR3 totals 9 residues. The germline V gene has CDR1 DFQATT and CDR2 SNEGSKA (reference sequence). The CDR3 sequence: CSDLMEHTF. Written as DNA, the CDR3 is TGCAGCGATCTTATGGAGCACACCTTC.

V is TRBV11-1 and J is TRBJ1-1, with D perhaps TRBD1 (5 bases). The CDR3 extends over 15 amino acids. Deletions cut 5 bases from V and 3 bases from J, with 16 bases between. Germline V gene lookup returns CDR1 SGHAT and CDR2 FQDESV (reference sequence). DNA of the CDR3: TGTGCCAGCAGCCTATCCGGGGGACGGCACACTGAAGCTTTCTTT. Its translation is CASSLSGGRHTEAFF.

This chain links TRBV6-2 or TRBV6-3 with TRBJ1-1; 7 nucleotides match TRBD1. The CDR3 is 14 residues long. V dropped 4 bases and J dropped 1; count of bases not matched to a gene: 3. Germline V lookup: CDR1 MNHEY, CDR2 SVGEGT. This CDR3 is CASSWDSTNTEAFF. CDR3 coding DNA: TGTGCCAGCAGTTGGGACAGTACGAACACTGAAGCTTTCTTT.

The CDR3 here is CASSGDSPNEKLFF. The CDR3 nucleotides read TGTGCCAGCAGCGGGGACAGCCCGAATGAAAAACTGTTTTTT. The chain recombines TRBV5-4 with TRBJ1-4; 7 bases align to TRBD1. The CDR3 runs 14 residues. Germline CDR1 reads SGHNT; CDR2 reads YYREEE (reference sequence). V lost 4 bases and J lost 5; bases outside the gene matches: 5.

CDR3 sequence: CASRIESDTQYF. The CDR3 nucleotides are TGTGCCAGCAGGATTGAGAGTGATACGCAGTATTTT. The genes are TRBV28 and TRBJ2-3; D is uncertain. This CDR3 spans 12 amino acids. V lost 6 bases and J 6 bases, leaving 10 bases between the germline ends. From germline, CDR1 is MDHEN and CDR2 SYDVKM.

This clone appeared a single time. The gene calls are TRBV5-4 and TRBJ1-2; possible D gene TRBD1, 6 bases. The V end was cut by 0 bases, the J end by 8 bases, with 20 bases between. CDR1 and CDR2 (germline): SGHNT, YYREEE (reference sequence). The CDR3 runs to 16 residues. CDR3 in amino acids: CASSLGGLSQGRGYTF. In nucleotides, the CDR3 is TGTGCCAGCAGCTTGGGCGGCCTCTCTCAGGGGAGAGGCTACACCTTC.

This rearrangement joins TRBV28 to TRBJ2-7, with D unclear. This CDR3 has 13 residues. Germline CDR1 and CDR2: MDHEN and SYDVKM. V was trimmed by 5 bases and J by 7 bases, leaving 15 bases between them. This CDR3 reads CASSDPPGWEQYF. The CDR3 DNA is TGTGCCAGCAGTGACCCCCCTGGGTGGGAGCAGTACTTC.

The chain couples TRBV7-3 to TRBJ2-1, with unresolved D. V was clipped by 5 bases and J by 7 bases, with 15 bases between them. The CDR3 is made up of 14 amino acids. CDR1 and CDR2 from the germline V gene are SGHTA and FQGTGA. CDR3 sequence reads: CASSATVHPNEQFF. The CDR3 nucleotides are TGTGCCAGCAGCGCTACCGTACATCCGAATGAGCAGTTCTTC.

The genes are TRBV19 and TRBJ1-1; 11 bases are shared with TRBD1. Trimming at V came to 5 bases and at J to 4 bases, leaving 9 bases not matched to a gene. This CDR3 is built from 16 residues. CDR1 LNHDA and CDR2 SQIVND come from the germline V gene (reference sequence). The CDR3 reads CASSPRTGGISTEAFF. The DNA of the CDR3 is TGTGCCAGTAGTCCACGGACAGGGGGCATCTCCACTGAAGCTTTCTTT. Full variable domain (rest looked up from reference TRBV19 and TRBJ1-1): DGGITQSPKYLFRKEGQNVTLSCEQNLNHDAMYWYRQDPGQGLRLIYYSQIVNDFQKGDIAEGYSVSREKKESFPLTVTSAQKNPTAFYLCASSPRTGGISTEAFFGQGTRLTVV.

The chain combines TRBV4-3 with TRBJ2-5, with D uncertain. The germline V gene has CDR1 LGHNA and CDR2 YSLEER. Trimming stripped 5 bases from V and 1 base from J, with 11 bases between. The CDR3 extends over 14 amino acids. Written as DNA, the CDR3 is TGCGCCAGCAGCATCCTCGGGTCCCAAGAGACCCAGTACTTC. It is translated as CASSILGSQETQYF.

V gene TRBV18 combines with J gene TRBJ1-2; weak D call: TRBD1 (6 bases). This CDR3 contains 14 residues. CDR1 and CDR2 from the germline V gene are KGHSH and LQKENI. Trimming took off 2 bases at V and 1 base at J, with 8 bases between the two ends. The DNA for the CDR3 is TGTGCCAGCTCACCAGGACAGCTTAACTATGGCTACACCTTC. Translated, it gives CASSPGQLNYGYTF.

This clone was seen only once. The chain carries TRBV28 and TRBJ2-7; tentative D call: TRBD2 (5 bases). The germline V gene encodes CDR1 MDHEN and CDR2 SYDVKM. The CDR3 extends over 12 amino acids. V was trimmed by 3 bases and J by 3 bases, leaving 6 bases between them. In nucleotides, the CDR3 is TGTGCCAGCAGTTTGGGAGACTACGAGCAGTACTTC. Its protein product is CASSLGDYEQYF.

Turning to this clone: The junction differs from germline at one of its ends, possibly a read error. The gene calls are TRBV2 and TRBJ1-5, with unresolved D. The germline V gene encodes CDR1 SNHLY and CDR2 FYNNEI. CDR3 size: 13 residues. CDR3 in DNA: TGTGCCAGCACTGAACGGCAGGAGCGGCCCCAGCATTTT. Its translation is CASTERQERPQHF.

The rearrangement uses TRBV5-1 and TRBJ1-2, with 8 bases matching TRBD1. Germline loops: CDR1 SGHRS, CDR2 YFSETQ. This CDR3 spans 15 amino acids. Trimming took 4 bases from V and 7 from J; bases not matched to a gene: 12. CDR3 loop: CASSDVVGTGGGYTF. CDR3 DNA sequence: TGCGCCAGCAGCGACGTAGTCGGGACAGGCGGTGGCTACACCTTC.

The rearrangement joins TRBV11-3 to TRBJ2-7; 8 positions match TRBD1. Per the germline V gene, CDR1 is SGHNT and CDR2 is YENEEA. The CDR3 runs 14 residues. V was pared by 3 bases and J by 1 base, with 2 bases of the junction left unmatched. This chain's CDR3 is CASSLYRGSYEQYV. For the CDR3, the DNA is TGTGCCAGCAGCTTGTACAGGGGGTCCTACGAGCAGTACGTC.

Comments on this clone: At one boundary the junction diverges from the germline segment, which might be a read error. This chain links TRBV6-1 with TRBJ2-7; the D gene is possibly TRBD1 (5 bases). The CDR3 extends over 13 amino acids. CDR1 is MNHNS, CDR2 SASEGT, per germline. The CDR3 DNA follows: TGTGCCAGCAGTGAAGGGACCAACAGGCCCCAAAACTTC. It is translated as CASSEGTNRPQNF.